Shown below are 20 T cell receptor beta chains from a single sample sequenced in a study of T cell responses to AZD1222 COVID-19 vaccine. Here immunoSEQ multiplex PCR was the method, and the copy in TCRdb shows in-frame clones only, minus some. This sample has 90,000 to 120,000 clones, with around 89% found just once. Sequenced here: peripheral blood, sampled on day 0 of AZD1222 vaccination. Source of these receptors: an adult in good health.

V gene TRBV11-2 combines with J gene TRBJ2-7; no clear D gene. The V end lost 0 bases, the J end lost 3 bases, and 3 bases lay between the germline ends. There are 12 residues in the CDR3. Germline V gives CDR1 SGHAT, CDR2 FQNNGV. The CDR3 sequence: CASSLDRYEQYF. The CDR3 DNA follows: TGTGCCAGCAGCTTAGACCGCTACGAGCAGTACTTC.

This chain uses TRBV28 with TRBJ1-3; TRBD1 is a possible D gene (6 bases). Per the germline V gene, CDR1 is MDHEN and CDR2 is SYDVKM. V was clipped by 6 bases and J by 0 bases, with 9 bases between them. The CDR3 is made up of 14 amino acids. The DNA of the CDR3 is TGTGCCAGCAGCAGGACAGTCTCTGGAAACACCATATATTTT. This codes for CASSRTVSGNTIYF.

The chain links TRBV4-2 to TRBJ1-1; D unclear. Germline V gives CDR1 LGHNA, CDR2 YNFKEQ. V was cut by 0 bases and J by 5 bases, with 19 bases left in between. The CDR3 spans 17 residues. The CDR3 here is CASSQDIRGQVGTEAFF. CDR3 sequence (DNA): TGTGCCAGCAGCCAAGATATTCGCGGCCAGGTGGGGACTGAAGCTTTCTTT.

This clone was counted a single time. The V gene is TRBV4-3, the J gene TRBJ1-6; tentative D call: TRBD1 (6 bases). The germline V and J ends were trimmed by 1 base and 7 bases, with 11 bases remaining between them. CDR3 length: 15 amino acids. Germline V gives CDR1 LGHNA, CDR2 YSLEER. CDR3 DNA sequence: TGCGCCAGCAGCCAAGGATCAGGGGAGAATTCACCCCTCCACTTT. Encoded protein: CASSQGSGENSPLHF.

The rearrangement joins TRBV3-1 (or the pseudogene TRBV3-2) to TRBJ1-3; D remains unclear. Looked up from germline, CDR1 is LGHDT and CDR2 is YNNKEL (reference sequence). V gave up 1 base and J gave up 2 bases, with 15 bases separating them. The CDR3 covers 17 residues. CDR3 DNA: TGTGCCAGCAGCCAAGGGATGCGGAGGGAAGCTGGAAACACCATATATTTT. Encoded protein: CASSQGMRREAGNTIYF.

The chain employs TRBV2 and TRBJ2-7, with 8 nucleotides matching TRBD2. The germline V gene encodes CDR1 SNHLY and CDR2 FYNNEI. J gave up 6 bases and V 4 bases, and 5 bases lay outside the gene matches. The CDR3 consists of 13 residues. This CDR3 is CASSGTSLVEQYF. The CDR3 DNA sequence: TGTGCCAGCAGTGGGACTAGCCTGGTCGAGCAGTACTTC.

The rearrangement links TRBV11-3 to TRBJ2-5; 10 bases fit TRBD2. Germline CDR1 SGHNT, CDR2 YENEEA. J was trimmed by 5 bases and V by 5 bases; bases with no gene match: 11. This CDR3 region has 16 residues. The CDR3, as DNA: TGTGCCAGCAGCCCCCGGACTAGCGGCTCGGGGGAGACCCAGTACTTC. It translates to CASSPRTSGSGETQYF.

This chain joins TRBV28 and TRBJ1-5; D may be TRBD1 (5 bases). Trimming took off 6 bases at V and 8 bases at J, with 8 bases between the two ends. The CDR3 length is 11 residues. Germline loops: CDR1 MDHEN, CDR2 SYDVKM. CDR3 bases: TGTGCCAGCAGCGGAGGGGAGCCCCAGCATTTT. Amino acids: CASSGGEPQHF.

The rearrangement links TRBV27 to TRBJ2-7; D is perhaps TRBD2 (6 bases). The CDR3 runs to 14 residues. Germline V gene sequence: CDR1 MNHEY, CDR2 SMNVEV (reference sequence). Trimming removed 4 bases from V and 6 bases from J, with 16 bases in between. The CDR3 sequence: CASSSPGGSFEQYF. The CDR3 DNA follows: TGTGCCAGCAGTTCCCCCGGGGGTAGCTTCGAGCAGTACTTC.

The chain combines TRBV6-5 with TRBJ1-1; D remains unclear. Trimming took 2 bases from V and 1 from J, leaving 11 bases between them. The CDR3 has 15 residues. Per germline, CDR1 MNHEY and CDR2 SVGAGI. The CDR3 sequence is CASSYTSRQNTEAFF. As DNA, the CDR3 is TGTGCCAGCAGTTACACCTCCCGACAGAACACTGAAGCTTTCTTT.

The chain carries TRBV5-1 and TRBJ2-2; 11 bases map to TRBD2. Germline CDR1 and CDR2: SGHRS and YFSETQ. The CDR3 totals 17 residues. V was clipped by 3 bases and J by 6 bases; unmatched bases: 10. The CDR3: CASSSTSGSPLSGELFF. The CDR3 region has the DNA TGCGCCAGCAGCTCTACTAGCGGGAGTCCCCTGTCCGGGGAGCTGTTTTTT.

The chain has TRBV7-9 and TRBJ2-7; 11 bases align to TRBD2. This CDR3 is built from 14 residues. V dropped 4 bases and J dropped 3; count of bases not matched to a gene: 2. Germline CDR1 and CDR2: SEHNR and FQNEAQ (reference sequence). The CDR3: CASSSGLAGYEQYF. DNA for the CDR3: TGTGCCAGCAGCTCCGGACTAGCGGGCTACGAGCAGTACTTC.

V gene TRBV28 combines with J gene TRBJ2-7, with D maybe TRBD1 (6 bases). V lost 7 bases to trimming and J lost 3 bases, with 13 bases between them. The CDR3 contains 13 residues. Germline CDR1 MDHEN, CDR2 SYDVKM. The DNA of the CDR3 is TGTGCCAGCAACCCTGGACAGTACTACGAGCAGTACTTC. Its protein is CASNPGQYYEQYF.

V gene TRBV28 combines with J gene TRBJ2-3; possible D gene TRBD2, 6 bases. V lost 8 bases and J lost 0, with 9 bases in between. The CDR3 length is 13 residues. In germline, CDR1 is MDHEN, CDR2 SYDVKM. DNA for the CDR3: TGTGCCAGCTTTCGGGGGAGCACAGATACGCAGTATTTT. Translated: CASFRGSTDTQYF.

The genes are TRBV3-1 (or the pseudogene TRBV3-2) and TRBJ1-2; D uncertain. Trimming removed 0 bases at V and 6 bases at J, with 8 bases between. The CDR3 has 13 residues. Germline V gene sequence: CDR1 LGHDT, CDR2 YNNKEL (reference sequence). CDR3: CASSQEQPHGYTF. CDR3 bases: TGTGCCAGCAGCCAAGAACAGCCGCATGGCTACACCTTC.

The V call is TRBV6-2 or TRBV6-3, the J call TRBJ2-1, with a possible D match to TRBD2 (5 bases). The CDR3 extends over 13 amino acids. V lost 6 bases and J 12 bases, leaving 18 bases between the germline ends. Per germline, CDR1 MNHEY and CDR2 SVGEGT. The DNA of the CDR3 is TGTGCCAGCAGCACTAACACTAGGACGGGGCAGTTCTTC. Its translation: CASSTNTRTGQFF.

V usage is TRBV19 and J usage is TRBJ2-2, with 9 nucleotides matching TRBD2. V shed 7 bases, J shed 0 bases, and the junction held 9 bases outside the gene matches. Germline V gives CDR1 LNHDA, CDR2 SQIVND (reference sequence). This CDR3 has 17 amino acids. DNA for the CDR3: TGTGCCAGTACTGAGACTAGCGGCAGAACGAACACCGGGGAGCTGTTTTTT. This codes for CASTETSGRTNTGELFF.

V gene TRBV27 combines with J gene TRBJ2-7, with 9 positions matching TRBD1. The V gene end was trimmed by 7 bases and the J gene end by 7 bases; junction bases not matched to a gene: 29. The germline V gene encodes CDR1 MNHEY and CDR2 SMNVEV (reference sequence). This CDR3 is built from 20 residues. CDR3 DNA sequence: TGTGCCAGCACCCCCCTGCTACAGGGGGCGAAGGCGGGAGCGATTTGGGAGCAGTACTTC. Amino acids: CASTPLLQGAKAGAIWEQYF.

The CDR3 DNA sequence: TGCGCCAGCAGGCGGTTCTCCTATCCCTATGGCTACACCTTC. It is translated as CASRRFSYPYGYTF. This chain uses TRBV10-1 with TRBJ1-2; the D is unclear. With 6 bases removed from V and 4 bases from J, the gap between germline ends came to 15 bases. The CDR3 totals 14 residues. The germline gives CDR1 WNHNN, CDR2 SYGVQD (reference sequence).

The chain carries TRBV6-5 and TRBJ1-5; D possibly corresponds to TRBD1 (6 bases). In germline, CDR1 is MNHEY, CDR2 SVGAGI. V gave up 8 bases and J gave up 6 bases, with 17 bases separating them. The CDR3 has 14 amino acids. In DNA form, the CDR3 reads TGTGCCAGCCGAAGGGACAACTCTGTTCAGCCCCAGCATTTT. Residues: CASRRDNSVQPQHF.